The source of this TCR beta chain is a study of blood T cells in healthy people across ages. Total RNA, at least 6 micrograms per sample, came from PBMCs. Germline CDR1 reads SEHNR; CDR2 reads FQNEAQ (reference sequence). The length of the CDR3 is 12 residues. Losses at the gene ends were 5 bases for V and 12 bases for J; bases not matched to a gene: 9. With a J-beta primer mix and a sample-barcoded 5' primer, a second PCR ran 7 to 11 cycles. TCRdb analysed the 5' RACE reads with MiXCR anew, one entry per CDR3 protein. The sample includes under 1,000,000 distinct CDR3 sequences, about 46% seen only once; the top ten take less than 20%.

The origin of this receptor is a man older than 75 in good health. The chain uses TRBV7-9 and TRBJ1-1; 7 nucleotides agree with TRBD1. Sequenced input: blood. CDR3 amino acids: CASSPGQPQTFF. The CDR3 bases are TGTGCCAGCAGCCCGGGACAGCCCCAGACTTTCTTT.